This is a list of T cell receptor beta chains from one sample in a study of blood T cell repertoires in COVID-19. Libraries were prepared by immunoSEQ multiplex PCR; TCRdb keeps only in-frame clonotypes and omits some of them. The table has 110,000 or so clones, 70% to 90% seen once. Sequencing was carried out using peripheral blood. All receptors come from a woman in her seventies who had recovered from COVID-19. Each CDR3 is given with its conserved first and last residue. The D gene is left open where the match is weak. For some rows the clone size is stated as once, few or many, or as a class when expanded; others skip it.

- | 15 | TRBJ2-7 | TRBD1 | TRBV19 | CASSTPGTGTYEQYF | TGTGCCAGTAGTACCCCCGGGACAGGGACCTACGAGCAGTACTTC
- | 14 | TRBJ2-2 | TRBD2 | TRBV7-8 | CASSPHSGTGELFF | TGTGCCAGCAGCCCGCATAGCGGGACCGGGGAGCTGTTTTTT
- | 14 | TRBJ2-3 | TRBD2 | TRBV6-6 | CASSFREAADTQYF | TGTGCCAGCAGTTTTCGGGAGGCGGCAGATACGCAGTATTTT
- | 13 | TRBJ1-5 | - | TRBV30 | CAWSVLSRQPQHF | TGTGCCTGGAGTGTACTGAGCCGGCAGCCCCAGCATTTT
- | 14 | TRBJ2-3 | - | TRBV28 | CASSLWQATDTQYF | TGTGCCAGCAGTTTATGGCAAGCCACAGATACGCAGTATTTT
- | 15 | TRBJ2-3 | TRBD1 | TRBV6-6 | CASSKNRGNTDTQYF | TGTGCCAGCAGTAAAAACAGGGGGAACACAGATACGCAGTATTTT
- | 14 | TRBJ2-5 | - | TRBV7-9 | CASSGTVHQETQYF | TGTGCCAGCAGCGGCACAGTTCACCAAGAGACCCAGTACTTC
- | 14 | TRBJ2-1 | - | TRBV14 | CASSRLSGYNEQFF | TGTGCCAGCAGCCGCCTTAGCGGCTACAATGAGCAGTTCTTC
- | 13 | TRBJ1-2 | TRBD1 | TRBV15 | CATSLDRGGGYTF | TGTGCCACCAGCTTAGACAGGGGCGGGGGCTACACCTTC
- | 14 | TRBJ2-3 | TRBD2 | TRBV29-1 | CSVVGGGGRDTQYF | TGCAGCGTTGTAGGCGGCGGGGGTAGAGATACGCAGTATTTT
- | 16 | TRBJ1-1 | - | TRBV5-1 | CASSLSTGGMNTEAFF | TGCGCCAGCAGCTTGTCAACGGGTGGCATGAACACTGAAGCTTTCTTT
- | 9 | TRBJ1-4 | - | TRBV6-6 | CATGRKLFF | TGTGCCACCGGGAGAAAACTGTTTTTT
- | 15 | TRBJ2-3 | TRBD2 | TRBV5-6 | CASSSMGSGGDTQYF | TGTGCCAGCAGCTCGATGGGGTCGGGGGGAGATACGCAGTATTTT
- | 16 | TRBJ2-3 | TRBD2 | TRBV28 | CASIFSGGRSTDTQYF | TGTGCCAGCATCTTTAGCGGGGGCCGTAGCACAGATACGCAGTATTTT
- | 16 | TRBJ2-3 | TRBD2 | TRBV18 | CASSLLAGPRTDTQYF | TGTGCCAGCTCCCTTCTAGCGGGGCCTCGCACAGATACGCAGTATTTT
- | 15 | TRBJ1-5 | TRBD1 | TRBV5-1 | CASSLDRGEGQPQHF | TGCGCCAGCAGCTTAGACAGGGGGGAAGGTCAGCCCCAGCATTTT
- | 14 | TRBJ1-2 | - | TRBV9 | CASSVEPWAGGYTF | TGTGCCAGCAGCGTAGAGCCATGGGCGGGAGGCTACACCTTC
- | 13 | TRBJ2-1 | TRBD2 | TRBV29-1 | CSGDAGAYNEQFF | TGCAGCGGAGACGCGGGAGCCTACAATGAGCAGTTCTTC
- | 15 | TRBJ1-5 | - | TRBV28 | CASSDRSVGNQPQHF | TGTGCCAGCAGTGACAGGTCTGTTGGCAATCAGCCCCAGCATTTT
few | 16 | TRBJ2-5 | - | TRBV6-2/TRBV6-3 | CASNPSRGGIQETQYF | TGTGCCAGCAACCCGTCTCGCGGAGGTATCCAAGAGACCCAGTACTTC
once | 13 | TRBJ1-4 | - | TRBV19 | CASSIGGYEKLFF | TGTGCCAGTAGTATAGGCGGATATGAAAAACTGTTTTTT
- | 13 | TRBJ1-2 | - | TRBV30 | CAWSLRGKGGYTF | TGTGCCTGGAGCCTCCGGGGAAAGGGTGGCTACACCTTC
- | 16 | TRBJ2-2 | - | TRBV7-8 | CASSPTGKIYAGELFF | TGTGCCAGCAGTCCGACAGGAAAAATCTATGCCGGGGAGCTGTTTTTT